The T cell receptor beta chain described here comes from a study of cytomegalovirus exposure and HLA in healthy donors. Study-wide points: DRB1 showed the most TCR associations and HLA-C the fewest in a later analysis, as rates varied by HLA locus. Researchers catalogued roughly 170 TCR beta chains as cytomegalovirus-associated.

Comment on this clone: Antigen unknown.

The PCR contained 60 Vbeta and 13 Jbeta primers. Clones were sequenced by immunoSEQ multiplex PCR, and TCRdb holds only the in-frame ones, with some missing. The sample's table shows some 130,000 clones. In nominal health when sampled, donors likely had unrecorded immune exposures nonetheless. The junction had 13 bases not matched to a gene; V was cut back by 4 bases and J by 5 bases. This CDR3 has 16 residues. The germline CDR1 and CDR2 sequences are SGHAT and FQDESV (reference sequence). This TCR derives from a man between 18 and 29 years old in good health and CMV-seronegative. Input material: PBMCs. The chain recombines TRBV11-1 with TRBJ2-7; 8 nucleotides match TRBD1. The CDR3 bases are TGTGCCAGCAGCTACCGCCGGCAGGGGGCTTTCGACGAGCAGTACTTC. It translates to CASSYRRQGAFDEQYF.